These 24 T cell receptor beta chains were sequenced from one sample in a study of cytomegalovirus exposure and HLA in healthy donors (dated by TCRdb to about 2017). The library was prepared using the immunoSEQ multiplex PCR assay. A mixture of 60 forward primers for TCR Vbeta segments and 13 reverse primers for TCR Jbeta segments was used in the multiplex PCR. The table was pulled from immuneACCESS by TCRdb, which kept in-frame rearrangements only. Such tables lose some clones; where checked, under half of the loss comes from unresolved V genes, and the rest has no known cause. The sample table contains tens of thousands of clones; only one count was recorded for 55% to 65% of them. The top ten constitute 15% of the sample. The material sequenced was PBMCs. The receptor source for this set is a woman between 35 and 50 years old in good health and CMV-seropositive.

V is TRBV13 and J is TRBJ2-5, with 7 positions matching TRBD2. V was pared by 5 bases and J by 0 bases, with 9 bases of the junction left unmatched. The CDR3 is 16 amino acids. Germline CDR1 reads PRHDT; CDR2 reads FYEKMQ (reference sequence). The CDR3: CASSPAGEPDQETQYF. The CDR3 DNA sequence: TGTGCCAGCAGCCCGGCGGGGGAGCCCGACCAAGAGACCCAGTACTTC. Combining the CDR3 with reference TRBV13 and TRBJ2-5 gives the whole variable domain AAGVIQSPRHLIKEKRETATLKCYPIPRHDTVYWYQQGPGQDPQFLISFYEKMQSDKGSIPDRFSAQQFSDYHSELNMSSLELGDSALYFCASSPAGEPDQETQYFGPGTRLLVL.

This clone showed up just a few times. This chain uses TRBV6-6 with TRBJ2-2, with 10 bases lining up with TRBD2. Unmatched junction bases numbered 5, after V lost 7 bases and J lost 0 bases. CDR1 and CDR2 (germline): MNHNY, SVGAGI (reference sequence). This CDR3 comprises 16 residues. Written as DNA, the CDR3 is TGTGCCAGCAATCGACTAGCGGGCACGAACACCGGGGAGCTGTTTTTT. Amino acid sequence: CASNRLAGTNTGELFF.

This clone was found a few times. The chain links TRBV4-2 to TRBJ2-5, with 8 bases identical to TRBD2. V lost 7 bases and J lost 5; bases outside the gene matches: 15. This CDR3 comprises 16 residues. Germline CDR1 reads LGHNA; CDR2 reads YNFKEQ. CDR3 region: CASIDGAGGRSETQYF. In nucleotides, the CDR3 is TGTGCCAGCATCGATGGGGCGGGAGGTAGGTCGGAGACCCAGTACTTC.

This chain links TRBV2 with TRBJ1-2; no clear D. Germline-derived CDR1 and CDR2 are SNHLY and FYNNEI. The CDR3 covers 14 residues. Trimming pared 2 bases from V and 4 bases from J, leaving 11 bases between. The CDR3 DNA reads TGTGCCAGCAGTGAAAATCGGTTCCTCTATGGCTACACCTTC. Its translation is CASSENRFLYGYTF. Full variable domain (outside the CDR3, taken from reference TRBV2 and TRBJ1-2): EPEVTQTPSHQVTQMGQEVILRCVPISNHLYFYWYRQILGQKVEFLVSFYNNEISEKSEIFDDQFSVERPDGSNFTLKIRSTKLEDSAMYFCASSENRFLYGYTFGSGTRLTVV.

The J gene is TRBJ2-7, the V gene TRBV30; TRBD1 matches at 7 bases. V dropped 1 base and J dropped 2; count of bases not matched to a gene: 8. The length of the CDR3 is 15 residues. The V gene's germline CDR1 is GTSNPN and CDR2 SVGIG (reference sequence). As DNA, the CDR3 is TGTGCCTGGAGTGAATGGGACAGCTCTACCTACGAGCAGTACTTC. It yields the protein CAWSEWDSSTYEQYF.

The table lists this clone with a few counts. V usage is TRBV5-1 and J usage is TRBJ2-5; 8 nucleotides match TRBD1. The length of the CDR3 is 14 residues. Germline loops: CDR1 SGHRS, CDR2 YFSETQ. J lost 5 bases, V lost 4 bases, and 7 bases had no gene match. CDR3 loop: CASSTDRVGETQYF. CDR3 bases: TGCGCCAGCAGCACGGACAGGGTTGGGGAGACCCAGTACTTC.

This clone was seen just once. This chain uses TRBV4-1 with TRBJ1-2, with D possibly matching TRBD1 (6 bases). Germline V lookup: CDR1 MGHRA, CDR2 YSYEKL. The CDR3 totals 12 residues. V shed 5 bases and J shed 14 bases, with 18 bases lying between them. The DNA for the CDR3 is TGCGCCAGCAGCGGTCCAGGGGTTTTCCGTACCTTC. Protein sequence: CASSGPGVFRTF.

The chain has TRBV5-4 and TRBJ1-6, with D possibly TRBD1 on 5 matching bases. With 4 bases removed from V and 8 bases from J, the gap between germline ends came to 25 bases. This CDR3 contains 18 residues. CDR1 and CDR2 from the germline V gene are SGHNT and YYREEE (reference sequence). For the CDR3, the DNA is TGTGCCAGCAGCCGTCTCAACCCAGGGCTGAGTGAGGATTCACCCCTCCACTTT. Amino acid sequence: CASSRLNPGLSEDSPLHF.

The CDR3: CASSLALYQYVRHSGNTIYF. The CDR3 bases are TGTGCCAGCAGCTTAGCGCTTTATCAGTATGTCAGACACTCTGGAAACACCATATATTTT. This chain uses TRBV7-8 with TRBJ1-3; D uncertain. Per germline, CDR1 SGHVS and CDR2 FQNEAQ. V lost 0 bases to trimming and J lost 0 bases, with 21 bases between them. This CDR3 has 20 residues.

The chain uses TRBV27 and TRBJ2-1; 9 bases are a match to TRBD1. The CDR3 contains 16 residues. The junction had 9 bases not matched to a gene; V was cut back by 3 bases and J by 6 bases. Germline V gene data show CDR1 as MNHEY and CDR2 as SMNVEV (reference sequence). The CDR3 protein is CASSFAPGQGPNEQFF. The CDR3 DNA follows: TGTGCCAGCAGTTTCGCTCCGGGACAGGGCCCCAATGAGCAGTTCTTC.

This clone has a handful of counts. The V call is TRBV30, the J call TRBJ1-2; the match to TRBD1 covers 7 bases. The CDR3 is 14 residues long. CDR1 and CDR2 (germline): GTSNPN, SVGIG (reference sequence). V lost 0 bases, J lost 6 bases, and 7 bases stayed unmatched. CDR3 loop: CAWSVFSGGNGYTF. The CDR3 coding sequence is TGTGCCTGGAGTGTATTCTCAGGGGGGAATGGCTACACCTTC.

The chain couples TRBV2 to TRBJ1-2; possibly TRBD1 for D (5 bases). The CDR3 extends over 14 amino acids. Trimming shortened V by 2 bases and J by 3 bases, and 10 bases separated the two germline ends. The V gene's germline CDR1 is SNHLY and CDR2 FYNNEI. The CDR3 bases are TGTGCCAGCAGTGAATCACAGGCCTACTATGGCTACACCTTC. The encoded protein is CASSESQAYYGYTF.

This clone appeared once. The rearrangement links TRBV5-1 to TRBJ2-5; D is unclear. Per germline, CDR1 SGHRS and CDR2 YFSETQ. V was pared by 0 bases and J by 5 bases, with 14 bases between. This CDR3 is built from 15 residues. CDR3 loop: CASSLAALGLETQYF. The CDR3 region has the DNA TGCGCCAGCAGCTTGGCCGCCCTGGGCCTGGAGACCCAGTACTTC.

This rearrangement joins TRBV28 to TRBJ2-3, with TRBD2 as a possible D gene (5 bases). There are 13 residues in the CDR3. Trimming left V 3 bases short and J 9 bases short, with 13 bases between. Germline values: CDR1 MDHEN, CDR2 SYDVKM. CDR3 DNA: TGTGCCAGCAGTTTCGAGAGCGGACGAACGCAGTATTTT. This gives the protein CASSFESGRTQYF.

This chain connects TRBV28 to TRBJ2-7, with D perhaps TRBD1 (6 bases). The V gene lost 5 bases and the J gene lost 2 bases, with 13 bases spanning the gap. CDR1 MDHEN and CDR2 SYDVKM come from the germline V gene. The CDR3 contains 14 residues. The CDR3: CASSAQTGTYEQYF. In DNA, the CDR3 is TGTGCCAGCAGTGCCCAAACAGGGACCTACGAGCAGTACTTC.

This chain uses TRBV6-5 with TRBJ2-1; the D gene is possibly TRBD2 (7 bases). The V gene's germline CDR1 is MNHEY and CDR2 SVGAGI. The CDR3 has 15 residues. Trimming took off 2 bases at V and 6 bases at J, with 14 bases between the two ends. CDR3 residues: CASSYGLGGGNEQFF. DNA of the CDR3: TGTGCCAGCAGTTACGGACTAGGAGGGGGCAATGAGCAGTTCTTC.

This clone was detected only a few times. V usage is TRBV28 and J usage is TRBJ1-1, with 7 positions matching TRBD1. This CDR3 comprises 14 residues. Trimming removed 5 bases from V and 6 bases from J; junction bases left unmatched: 9. The germline CDR1 and CDR2 sequences are MDHEN and SYDVKM. The CDR3: CASSPGQMGSEAFF. Here the CDR3 DNA reads TGTGCCAGCAGTCCGGGACAGATGGGTTCTGAAGCTTTCTTT.

This rearrangement joins TRBV7-2 to TRBJ2-1; 15 bases map to TRBD2. The CDR3 has 17 amino acids. In germline, CDR1 is SGHTA, CDR2 FQGNSA. V trimming: 5 bases; J trimming: 5 bases; junction bases outside the gene matches: 7. Here the CDR3 DNA reads TGTGCCAGCAGCCCTCCGGGACTAGCGGGAGGACACAATGAGCAGTTCTTC. This encodes CASSPPGLAGGHNEQFF.

V and J are TRBV6-1 and TRBJ2-1, with 11 bases matching TRBD2. This CDR3 has 15 amino acids. The germline CDR1 and CDR2 sequences are MNHNS and SASEGT. The junction had 6 bases not matched to a gene; V was cut back by 6 bases and J by 5 bases. CDR3 loop: CASSLGTSGHNEQFF. DNA of the CDR3: TGTGCCAGCAGCCTAGGGACTAGCGGCCACAATGAGCAGTTCTTC.

The chain recombines TRBV7-3 with TRBJ1-2; D uncertain. Germline loops: CDR1 SGHTA, CDR2 FQGTGA. The CDR3 loop spans 14 amino acids. The germline V and J ends were trimmed by 5 bases and 4 bases, with 14 bases remaining between them. CDR3 coding DNA: TGTGCCAGCAGCCCCCGTACAGAGGGCTATGGCTACACCTTC. This encodes CASSPRTEGYGYTF.

The chain uses TRBV19 and TRBJ2-2; 9 bases agree with TRBD1. Germline V gene data show CDR1 as LNHDA and CDR2 as SQIVND (reference sequence). The CDR3 is 17 amino acids. Unmatched junction bases numbered 12, after V lost 5 bases and J lost 5 bases. The CDR3 region is CASSSRWGQGGTGELFF. In DNA form, the CDR3 reads TGTGCCAGTAGTTCACGGTGGGGACAGGGCGGAACCGGGGAGCTGTTTTTT.

The chain recombines TRBV5-1 with TRBJ2-3, with D perhaps TRBD2 (5 bases). Trimming pared 0 bases from V and 4 bases from J, leaving 9 bases between. The CDR3 runs 14 residues. Germline V lookup: CDR1 SGHRS, CDR2 YFSETQ. For the CDR3, the DNA is TGCGCCAGCAGCTTGGCTAAGGGAGCAGATACGCAGTATTTT. Amino acids: CASSLAKGADTQYF.

The chain carries TRBV7-3 and TRBJ2-2; 7 positions match TRBD2. J gave up 8 bases and V 5 bases, and 2 bases lay outside the gene matches. CDR3 size: 12 residues. CDR1 and CDR2 from the germline V gene are SGHTA and FQGTGA. Here the CDR3 reads CASSQRGGELFF. The CDR3 DNA follows: TGTGCCAGCAGCCAGCGGGGAGGGGAGCTGTTTTTT.

The V gene is TRBV29-1, the J gene TRBJ2-2; no definite D call. The CDR3 length is 13 residues. Trimming left V 3 bases short and J 0 bases short, with 5 bases between. The germline V gene encodes CDR1 SQVTM and CDR2 ANQGSEA. The CDR3 nucleotides read TGCAGCGTTGATCCAGCGAACACCGGGGAGCTGTTTTTT. Protein product: CSVDPANTGELFF.